This T cell receptor (beta chain) emerged from a study of cytomegalovirus exposure and HLA in healthy donors. Study at large: Most genotyped donors, around four fifths of fewer than 400, had Caucasian-associated genetic ancestry. Study outcomes and limitations: Earlier analysis found most TCR beta V segments productive about 87% or about 30% of the time. The sole available immune exposure information was CMV serostatus.

Researchers ran the PCR with 60 Vbeta and 13 Jbeta primers. The table came from immunoSEQ multiplex PCR; TCRdb's copy has only in-frame clones and leaves some out. The record lists 65,000 to 90,000 clones, of which the ten most abundant hold 2.7%. Turning to this clone: Its antigen is unknown.

The germline CDR1 and CDR2 sequences are MDHEN and SYDVKM. J lost 1 base, V lost 7 bases, and 2 bases had no gene match. This CDR3 is built from 13 residues. This TCR derives from a man aged 40-55 years in good health and CMV-seronegative. The sample comprised PBMCs. The chain joins TRBV28 to TRBJ1-1; 8 bases fit TRBD1. Written as DNA, the CDR3 is TGTGCCAGCAACCAGGGGGCGAACACTGAAGCTTTCTTT. Residues: CASNQGANTEAFF.